The subject of this entry is one T cell receptor beta chain. Original handling: By means of reference gene primer amplification, nucleated cell counts were estimated. Clones were sequenced by immunoSEQ multiplex PCR, and TCRdb holds only the in-frame ones, with some missing. V and J calls plus clone size are reproduced from that table; the DNA served to infer D and trimming. The data contain 150,000 or so clones, roughly 84% of them seen just once; the ten biggest clones take up about 12%. The sample comes from a study of blood T cell repertoires in COVID-19. Study information: In each case, the material was cDNA or gDNA derived from T cells, B-cell-depleted T cells, or PBMCs.

The sample was peripheral blood. The TCR sequence derives from an older woman with COVID-19, enrolled during active disease.

The CDR3 region has the DNA TGTGCCTGGAGCAAGGGACAGATCAATCAGCCCCAGCATTTT. It specifies CAWSKGQINQPQHF. The chain links TRBV30 to TRBJ1-5, with 7 nucleotides matching TRBD1. Trimming took 3 bases from V and 3 from J; bases not matched to a gene: 5. Germline-derived CDR1 and CDR2 are GTSNPN and SVGIG (reference sequence). The CDR3 is 14 residues long.